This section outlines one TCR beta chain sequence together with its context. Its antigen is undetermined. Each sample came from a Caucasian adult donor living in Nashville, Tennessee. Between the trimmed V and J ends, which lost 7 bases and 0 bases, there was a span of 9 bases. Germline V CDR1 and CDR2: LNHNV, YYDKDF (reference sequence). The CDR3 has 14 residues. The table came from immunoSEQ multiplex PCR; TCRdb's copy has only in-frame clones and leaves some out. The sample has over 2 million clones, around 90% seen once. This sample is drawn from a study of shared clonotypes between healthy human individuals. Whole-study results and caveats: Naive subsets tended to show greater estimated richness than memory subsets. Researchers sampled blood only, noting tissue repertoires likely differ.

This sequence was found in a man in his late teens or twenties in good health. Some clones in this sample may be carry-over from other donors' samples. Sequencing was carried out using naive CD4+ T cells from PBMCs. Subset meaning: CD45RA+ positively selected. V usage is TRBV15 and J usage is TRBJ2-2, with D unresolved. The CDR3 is CATNYGPNTGELFF. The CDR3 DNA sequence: TGTGCCACCAACTATGGACCGAACACCGGGGAGCTGTTTTTT.